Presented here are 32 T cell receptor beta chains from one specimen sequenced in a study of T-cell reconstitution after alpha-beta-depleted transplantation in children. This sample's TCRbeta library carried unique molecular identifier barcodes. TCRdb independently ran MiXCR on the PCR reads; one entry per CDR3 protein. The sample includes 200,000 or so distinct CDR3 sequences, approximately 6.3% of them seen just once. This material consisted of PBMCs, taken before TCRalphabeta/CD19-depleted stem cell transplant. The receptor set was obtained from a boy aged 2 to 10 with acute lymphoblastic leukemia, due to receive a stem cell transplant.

CDR3 in DNA: TGCAGTGCTCCCGAGGTTGGGGGGACTGAAGCTTTCTTT. It specifies CSAPEVGGTEAFF. This sequence joins TRBV20-1 and TRBJ1-1; D might be TRBD1 (5 bases). The CDR3 is made up of 13 amino acids. The V end lost 5 bases, the J end lost 5 bases, and 15 bases lay between the germline ends. The germline V gene has CDR1 DFQATT and CDR2 SNEGSKA (reference sequence).

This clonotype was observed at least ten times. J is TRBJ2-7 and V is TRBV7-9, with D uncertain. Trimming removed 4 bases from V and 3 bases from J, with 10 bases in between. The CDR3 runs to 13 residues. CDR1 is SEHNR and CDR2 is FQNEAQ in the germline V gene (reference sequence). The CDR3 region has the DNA TGTGCCAGCAGCTCCCCACCTAGCTACGAGCAGTACTTC. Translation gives CASSSPPSYEQYF.

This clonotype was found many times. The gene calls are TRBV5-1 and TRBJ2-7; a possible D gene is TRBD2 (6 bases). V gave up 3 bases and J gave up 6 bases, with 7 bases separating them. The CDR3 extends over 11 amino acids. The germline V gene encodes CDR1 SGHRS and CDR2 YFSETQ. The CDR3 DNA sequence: TGCGCCAGCAGCTGGGGAGGCGAGCAGTACTTC. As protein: CASSWGGEQYF.

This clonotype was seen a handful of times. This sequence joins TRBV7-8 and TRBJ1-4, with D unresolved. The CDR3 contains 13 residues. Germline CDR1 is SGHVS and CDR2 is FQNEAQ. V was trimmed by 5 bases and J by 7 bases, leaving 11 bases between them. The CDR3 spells CASSRHNSEKLFF. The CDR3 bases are TGTGCCAGCAGCCGACACAATAGTGAAAAACTGTTTTTT.

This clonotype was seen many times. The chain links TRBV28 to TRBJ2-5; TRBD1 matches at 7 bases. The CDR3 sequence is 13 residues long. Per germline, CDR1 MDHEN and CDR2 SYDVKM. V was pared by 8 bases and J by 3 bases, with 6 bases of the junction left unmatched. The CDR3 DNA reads TGTGCCAGCGCACAGGGGTGGGAAGAGACCCAGTACTTC. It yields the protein CASAQGWEETQYF.

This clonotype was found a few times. The CDR3 DNA is TGCGCCAGCAGCGCCGGACAGGGGCTGGACACCATATATTTT. It is translated as CASSAGQGLDTIYF. The V call is TRBV5-1, the J call TRBJ1-3; 9 bases agree with TRBD1. Germline CDR1 and CDR2: SGHRS and YFSETQ. V was pared by 4 bases and J by 8 bases, with 7 bases of the junction left unmatched. The CDR3 spans 14 residues.

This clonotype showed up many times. The CDR3, as DNA: TGTGCCAGCAGCCCACGGGACCGACGGACTGAAGCTTTCTTT. Translating gives CASSPRDRRTEAFF. The J gene is TRBJ1-1, the V gene TRBV3-1, with D possibly matching TRBD1 (5 bases). Germline loops: CDR1 LGHDT, CDR2 YNNKEL (reference sequence). The CDR3 loop spans 14 amino acids. V lost 4 bases to trimming and J lost 5 bases, with 14 bases between them.

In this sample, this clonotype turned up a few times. The CDR3 loop is CASSTTSGANKNIQYF. CDR3 bases: TGTGCCAGCAGTACGACTAGCGGGGCAAATAAAAACATTCAGTACTTC. The chain is built from TRBV12-3 or TRBV12-4 and TRBJ2-4, with 11 bases identical to TRBD2. V shed 5 bases, J shed 4 bases, and the junction held 7 bases outside the gene matches. The CDR3 is made up of 16 amino acids.

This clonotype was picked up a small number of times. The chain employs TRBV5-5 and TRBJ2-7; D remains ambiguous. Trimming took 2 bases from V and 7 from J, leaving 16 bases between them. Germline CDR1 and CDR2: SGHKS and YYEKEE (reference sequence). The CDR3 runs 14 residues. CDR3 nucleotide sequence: TGTGCCAGCAGCTTCCCCCCGGCTCCTACGGAGCAGTACTTC. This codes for CASSFPPAPTEQYF.

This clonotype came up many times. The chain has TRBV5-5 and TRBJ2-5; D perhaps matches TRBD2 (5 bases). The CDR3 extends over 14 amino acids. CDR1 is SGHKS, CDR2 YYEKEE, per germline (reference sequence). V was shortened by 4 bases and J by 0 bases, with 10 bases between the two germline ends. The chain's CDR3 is CASSTLGNQETQYF. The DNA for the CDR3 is TGTGCCAGCAGCACACTAGGAAACCAAGAGACCCAGTACTTC.

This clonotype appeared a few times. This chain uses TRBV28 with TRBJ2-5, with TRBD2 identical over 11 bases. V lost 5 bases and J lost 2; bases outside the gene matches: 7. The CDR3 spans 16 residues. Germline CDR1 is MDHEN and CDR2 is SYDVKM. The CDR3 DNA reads TGTGCCAGCAGTATCGCGACTAGCGGGGTACAAGAGACCCAGTACTTC. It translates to CASSIATSGVQETQYF.

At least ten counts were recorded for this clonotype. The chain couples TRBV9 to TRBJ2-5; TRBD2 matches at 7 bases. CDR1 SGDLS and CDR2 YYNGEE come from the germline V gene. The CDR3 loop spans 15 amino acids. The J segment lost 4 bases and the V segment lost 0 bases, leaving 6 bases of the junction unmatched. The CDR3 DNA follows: TGTGCCAGCAGCGTAGCGGGGGGTTTAGGAGAGACCCAGTACTTC. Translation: CASSVAGGLGETQYF.

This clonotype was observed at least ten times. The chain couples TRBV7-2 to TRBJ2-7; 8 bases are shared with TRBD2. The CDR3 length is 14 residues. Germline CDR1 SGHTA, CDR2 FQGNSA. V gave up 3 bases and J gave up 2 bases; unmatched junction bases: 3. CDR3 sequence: CASSFLAGAYEQYF. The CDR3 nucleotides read TGTGCCAGCAGCTTCCTAGCGGGCGCCTACGAGCAGTACTTC.

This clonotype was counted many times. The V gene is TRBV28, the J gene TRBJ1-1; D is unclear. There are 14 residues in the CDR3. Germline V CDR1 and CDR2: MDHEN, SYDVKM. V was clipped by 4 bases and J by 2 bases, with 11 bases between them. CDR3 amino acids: CASSSYRGNTEAFF. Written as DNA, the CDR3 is TGTGCCAGCAGTTCCTACAGAGGTAACACTGAAGCTTTCTTT. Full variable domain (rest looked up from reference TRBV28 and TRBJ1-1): DVKVTQSSRYLVKRTGEKVFLECVQDMDHENMFWYRQDPGLGLRLIYFSYDVKMKEKGDIPEGYSVSREKKERFSLILESASTNQTSMYLCASSSYRGNTEAFFGQGTRLTVV.

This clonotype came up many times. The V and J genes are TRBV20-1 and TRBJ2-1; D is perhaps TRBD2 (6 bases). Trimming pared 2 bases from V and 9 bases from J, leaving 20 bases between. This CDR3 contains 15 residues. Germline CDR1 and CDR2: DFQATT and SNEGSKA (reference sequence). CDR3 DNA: TGCAGTGCTAGATTCTCTAGTGGGAGAGCGGGTGAGCAGTTCTTC. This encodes CSARFSSGRAGEQFF.

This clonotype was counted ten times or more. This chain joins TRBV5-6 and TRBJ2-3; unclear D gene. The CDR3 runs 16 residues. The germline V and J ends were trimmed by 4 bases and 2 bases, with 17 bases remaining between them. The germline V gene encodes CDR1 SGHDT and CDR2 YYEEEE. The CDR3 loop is CASSLRDVRPTDTQYF. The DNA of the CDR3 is TGTGCCAGCAGCCTCCGAGATGTTCGTCCCACAGATACGCAGTATTTT. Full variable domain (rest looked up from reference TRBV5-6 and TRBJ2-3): DAGVTQSPTHLIKTRGQQVTLRCSPKSGHDTVSWYQQALGQGPQFIFQYYEEEERQRGNFPDRFSGHQFPNYSSELNVNALLLGDSALYLCASSLRDVRPTDTQYFGPGTRLTVL.

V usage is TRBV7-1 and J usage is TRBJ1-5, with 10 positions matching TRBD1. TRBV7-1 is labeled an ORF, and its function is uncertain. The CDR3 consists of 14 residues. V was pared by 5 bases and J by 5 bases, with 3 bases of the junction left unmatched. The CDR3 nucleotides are TGTGCCAGCAGCCCGGGGACAGGGGATCAGCCCCAGCATTTT. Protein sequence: CASSPGTGDQPQHF.

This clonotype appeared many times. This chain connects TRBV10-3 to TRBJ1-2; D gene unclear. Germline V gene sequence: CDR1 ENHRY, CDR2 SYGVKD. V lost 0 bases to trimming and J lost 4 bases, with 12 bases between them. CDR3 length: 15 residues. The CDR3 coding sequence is TGTGCCATCAGTGAGTCGTTGGTAAAAGGCTATGGCTACACCTTC. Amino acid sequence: CAISESLVKGYGYTF.

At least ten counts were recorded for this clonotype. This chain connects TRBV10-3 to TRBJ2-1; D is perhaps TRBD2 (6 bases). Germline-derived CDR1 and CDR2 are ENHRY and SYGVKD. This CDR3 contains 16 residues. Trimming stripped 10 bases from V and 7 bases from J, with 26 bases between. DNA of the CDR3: TGTGCCACCCATTTGGGAGGCTCCTTGGTGGTTAATGAGCAGTTCTTC. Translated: CATHLGGSLVVNEQFF.

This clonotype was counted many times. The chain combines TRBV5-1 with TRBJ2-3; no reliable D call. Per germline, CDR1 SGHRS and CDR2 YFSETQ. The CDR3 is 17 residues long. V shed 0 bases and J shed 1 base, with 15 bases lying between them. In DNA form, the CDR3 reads TGCGCCAGCAGCTTGGTTTTTGAGGAAAGTGGCACAGATACGCAGTATTTT. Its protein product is CASSLVFEESGTDTQYF.

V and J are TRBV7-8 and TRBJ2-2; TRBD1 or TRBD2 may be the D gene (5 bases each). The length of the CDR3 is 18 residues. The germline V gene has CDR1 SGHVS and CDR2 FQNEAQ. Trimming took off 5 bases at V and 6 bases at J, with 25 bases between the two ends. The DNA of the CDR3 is TGTGCCAGCAGCCCCGGCGTGGGGGTGGGCTCCTTGGCCGGGGAGCTGTTTTTT. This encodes CASSPGVGVGSLAGELFF.

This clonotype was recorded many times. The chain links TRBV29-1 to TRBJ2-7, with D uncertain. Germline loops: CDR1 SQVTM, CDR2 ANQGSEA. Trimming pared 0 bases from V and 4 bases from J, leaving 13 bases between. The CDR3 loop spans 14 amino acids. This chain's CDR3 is CSVEEESISYEQYF. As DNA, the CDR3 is TGCAGCGTTGAAGAGGAAAGTATATCATACGAGCAGTACTTC.

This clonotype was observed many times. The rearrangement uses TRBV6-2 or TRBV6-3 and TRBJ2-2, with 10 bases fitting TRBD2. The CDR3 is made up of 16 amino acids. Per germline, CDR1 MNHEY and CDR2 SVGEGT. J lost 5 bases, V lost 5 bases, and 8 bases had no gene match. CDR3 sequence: CASSKLAGAGTGELFF. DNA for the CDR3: TGTGCCAGCAGTAAGCTAGCGGGAGCGGGAACCGGGGAGCTGTTTTTT.

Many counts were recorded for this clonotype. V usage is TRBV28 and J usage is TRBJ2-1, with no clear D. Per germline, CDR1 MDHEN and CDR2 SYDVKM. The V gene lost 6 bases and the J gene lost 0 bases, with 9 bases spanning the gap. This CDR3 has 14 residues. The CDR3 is CASSGPSSYNEQFF. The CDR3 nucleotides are TGTGCCAGCAGCGGTCCGAGCTCCTACAATGAGCAGTTCTTC.

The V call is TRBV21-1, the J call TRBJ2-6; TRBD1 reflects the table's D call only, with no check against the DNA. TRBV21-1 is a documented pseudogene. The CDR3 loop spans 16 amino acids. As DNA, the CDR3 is TGTGCCAGCAGCTCTGTGGGGGGCTCTGGGGCCAACGTCCTGACTTTC. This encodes CASSSVGGSGANVLTF.

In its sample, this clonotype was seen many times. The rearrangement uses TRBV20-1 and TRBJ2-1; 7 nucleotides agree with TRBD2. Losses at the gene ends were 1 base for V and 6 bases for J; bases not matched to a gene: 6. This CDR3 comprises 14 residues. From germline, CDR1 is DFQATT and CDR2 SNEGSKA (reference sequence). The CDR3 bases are TGCAGTGCTAGAGCGAGCGGGAAGGTCAATGAGCAGTTCTTC. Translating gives CSARASGKVNEQFF.

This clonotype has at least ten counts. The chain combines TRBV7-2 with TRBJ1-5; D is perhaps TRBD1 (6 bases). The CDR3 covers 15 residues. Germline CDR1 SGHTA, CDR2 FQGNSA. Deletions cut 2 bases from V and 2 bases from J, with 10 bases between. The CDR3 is CASSLSGGGNQPQHF. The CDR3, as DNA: TGTGCCAGCAGCTTATCGGGGGGCGGCAATCAGCCCCAGCATTTT.

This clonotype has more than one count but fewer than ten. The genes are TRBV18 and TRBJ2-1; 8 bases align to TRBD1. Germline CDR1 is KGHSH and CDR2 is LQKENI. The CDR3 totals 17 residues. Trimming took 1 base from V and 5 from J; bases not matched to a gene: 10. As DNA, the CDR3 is TGTGCCAGCTCACCACAAATTCCAGGACAGGGTCACAATGAGCAGTTCTTC. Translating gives CASSPQIPGQGHNEQFF.

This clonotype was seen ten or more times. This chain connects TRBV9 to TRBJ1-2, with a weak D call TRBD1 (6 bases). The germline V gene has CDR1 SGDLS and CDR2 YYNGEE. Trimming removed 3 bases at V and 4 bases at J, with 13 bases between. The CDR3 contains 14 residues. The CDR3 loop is CASSEGGTGYGYTF. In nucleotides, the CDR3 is TGTGCCAGCAGCGAAGGGGGTACGGGCTATGGCTACACCTTC. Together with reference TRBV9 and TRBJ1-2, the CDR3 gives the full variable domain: DSGVTQTPKHLITATGQRVTLRCSPRSGDLSVYWYQQSLDQGLQFLIQYYNGEERAKGNILERFSAQQFPDLHSELNLSSLELGDSALYFCASSEGGTGYGYTFGSGTRLTVV.

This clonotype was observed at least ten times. The CDR3, as DNA: TGCAGCGTTGCTCGTAGGCAGAACACAGATACGCAGTATTTT. It yields the protein CSVARRQNTDTQYF. The chain has TRBV29-1 and TRBJ2-3; D not certain. The CDR3 is made up of 14 amino acids. CDR1 is SQVTM, CDR2 ANQGSEA, per germline. Trimming removed 4 bases from V and 2 bases from J, with 13 bases in between.

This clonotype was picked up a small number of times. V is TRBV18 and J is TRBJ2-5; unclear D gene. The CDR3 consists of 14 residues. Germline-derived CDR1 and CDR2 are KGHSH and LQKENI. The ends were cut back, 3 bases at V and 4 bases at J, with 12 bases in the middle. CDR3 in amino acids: CASSPAQDGETQYF. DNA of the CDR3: TGTGCCAGCTCACCGGCCCAGGATGGAGAGACCCAGTACTTC.

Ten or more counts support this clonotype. CDR3 residues: CASIRGGEAFF. In DNA form, the CDR3 reads TGTGCCAGCATCCGAGGGGGTGAAGCTTTCTTT. The V gene is TRBV5-6, the J gene TRBJ1-1, with a tentative D call TRBD1 (6 bases). The V end lost 6 bases, the J end lost 7 bases, and 10 bases lay between the germline ends. The CDR3 has 11 residues. Per germline, CDR1 SGHDT and CDR2 YYEEEE.